This T cell receptor beta chain is from a study of OX40 agonist ivuxolimab in advanced cancers. About the study: Three patients, one with hepatocellular carcinoma and two with cutaneous melanoma, responded partially. Study-level findings and limits: Also showing low normalized T-cell clonal expansion were some of the nonresponders. There were, on average, more expanded clones in CD8+ T cells than in CD4+.

The CDR3 sequence is 15 residues long. V lost 5 bases to trimming and J lost 5 bases, with 17 bases between them. The germline V gene has CDR1 SGHAT and CDR2 FQNNGV. The protocol was immunoSEQ multiplex PCR, while the TCRdb copy is restricted to in-frame clones and leaves out a portion. The table records 100,000 or so clones, about 96% of them present only once. Of note for this clone: Its antigen is undetermined.

The sequence came from an adult with an advanced solid tumor such as melanoma, head and neck, liver or kidney cancer. This sample comprised CD4+ or CD8+ T cells sorted from blood, obtained in a trial of the OX40 agonist ivuxolimab. The chain employs TRBV11-2 and TRBJ2-3; TRBD2 is a possible D gene (6 bases). The CDR3 DNA follows: TGTGCCAGCAGCCAAGAATGGGGGGAGCAAGATACGCAGTATTTT. Translating gives CASSQEWGEQDTQYF.